These T cell receptor beta chains were read from a single sample in a study of blood T cell repertoires in COVID-19. Libraries were prepared by immunoSEQ multiplex PCR; TCRdb keeps only in-frame clonotypes and omits some of them. The data hold some 66,000 clones, with around 84% observed a single time. The material sequenced was peripheral blood. Receptors were obtained from a man in his fifties or sixties with active COVID-19. The CDR3 runs from the conserved cysteine through the conserved F or W. The D gene is left open where the match is weak. The size of a clone is reported for some rows only, either as once, few or many, or as a class for expanded clones.

V: TRBV11-1
D: NA
size: few
J: TRBJ2-2
CDR3: CASSWGLTGELFF
DNA: TGTGCCAGCAGCTGGGGCCTTACCGGGGAGCTGTTTTTT

V: TRBV6-5
D: NA
size: NA
J: TRBJ2-7
CDR3: CASSYSPGQHYEQYF
DNA: TGTGCCAGCAGTTACTCACCGGGTCAACACTACGAGCAGTACTTC

V: TRBV5-4
D: NA
size: NA
J: TRBJ2-5
CDR3: CASSLTGRQGTQYF
DNA: TGTGCCAGCAGCTTAACTGGCAGACAAGGGACCCAGTACTTC

V: TRBV12-3/TRBV12-4
D: TRBD1
size: NA
J: TRBJ1-1
CDR3: CASRPGQGNEAFF
DNA: TGTGCCAGCAGACCGGGACAGGGGAATGAAGCTTTCTTT

V: TRBV5-1
D: TRBD1
size: once
J: TRBJ2-7
CDR3: CASSPRTGNEQYF
DNA: TGCGCCAGCAGCCCCAGGACAGGGAACGAGCAGTACTTC

V: TRBV3-1/TRBV3-2
D: TRBD1
size: NA
J: TRBJ2-3
CDR3: CASSRTGTTDTQYF
DNA: TGTGCCAGCAGCCGGACAGGGACCACAGATACGCAGTATTTT

V: TRBV7-2
D: NA
size: NA
J: TRBJ1-1
CDR3: CASSLGPAETEAFF
DNA: TGTGCCAGCAGCTTAGGTCCCGCAGAAACTGAAGCTTTCTTT

V: TRBV24-1
D: TRBD1
size: NA
J: TRBJ2-5
CDR3: CATSDPSGQFLNF
DNA: TGTGCCACCAGTGATCCCTCGGGACAGTTCTTGAACTTC

V: TRBV3-1/TRBV3-2
D: NA
size: once
J: TRBJ2-3
CDR3: CASSPTEGAGSTDTQYF
DNA: TGTGCCAGCAGCCCCACCGAAGGCGCGGGTAGCACAGATACGCAGTATTTT

V: TRBV19
D: TRBD1
size: NA
J: TRBJ2-1
CDR3: CASTRTGVNEQFF
DNA: TGTGCCAGTACTCGGACAGGGGTCAATGAGCAGTTCTTC

V: TRBV7-2
D: TRBD1
size: NA
J: TRBJ1-2
CDR3: CASSPGTGIKSGYTF
DNA: TGTGCCAGCAGCCCCGGGACAGGGATTAAGAGTGGCTACACCTTC

V: TRBV30
D: TRBD1
size: NA
J: TRBJ1-5
CDR3: CAWSLGQGATRNQPQHF
DNA: TGTGCCTGGAGTTTGGGACAGGGGGCGACACGCAATCAGCCCCAGCATTTT

V: TRBV10-3
D: NA
size: NA
J: TRBJ2-3
CDR3: CAISQGRQRTDTQYF
DNA: TGTGCCATCAGTCAGGGGCGACAAAGGACAGATACGCAGTATTTT

V: TRBV9
D: NA
size: NA
J: TRBJ2-1
CDR3: CASSVGGQRGNEQFF
DNA: TGTGCCAGCAGCGTAGGTGGACAGCGAGGCAATGAGCAGTTCTTC

V: TRBV11-2
D: NA
size: NA
J: TRBJ2-2
CDR3: CASSLRGNTGELFF
DNA: TGTGCCAGCAGCTTAAGGGGGAACACCGGGGAGCTGTTTTTT

V: TRBV3-1/TRBV3-2
D: TRBD1
size: NA
J: TRBJ1-1
CDR3: CASSPGQGVAAFF
DNA: TGTGCCAGCAGCCCGGGACAGGGGGTGGCAGCTTTCTTT

V: TRBV1
D: NA
size: NA
J: TRBJ1-5
CDR3: CTSSPSQGHQPQHF
DNA: TGCACCAGCAGCCCCAGCCAGGGGCATCAGCCCCAGCATTTT

V: TRBV3-1/TRBV3-2
D: TRBD1
size: NA
J: TRBJ2-2
CDR3: CASSHRDRATGELFF
DNA: TGTGCCAGCAGCCACCGGGACAGAGCGACCGGGGAGCTGTTTTTT

V: TRBV3-1/TRBV3-2
D: NA
size: once
J: TRBJ2-1
CDR3: CASSPTGQFNEQFF
DNA: TGTGCCAGCAGCCCCACTGGACAGTTCAATGAGCAGTTCTTC

V: TRBV5-4
D: NA
size: NA
J: TRBJ2-2
CDR3: CASSSDIENTGELFF
DNA: TGTGCCAGCAGCTCGGACATAGAGAACACCGGGGAGCTGTTTTTT

V: TRBV19
D: TRBD1
size: few
J: TRBJ2-5
CDR3: CASSVGTGLKQETQYF
DNA: TGTGCCAGTAGTGTGGGGACAGGGCTTAAACAAGAGACCCAGTACTTC

V: TRBV25-1
D: TRBD2
size: NA
J: TRBJ2-5
CDR3: CASSAPGTKDGTQYF
DNA: TGTGCCAGCAGTGCACCCGGGACTAAAGATGGGACCCAGTACTTC

V: TRBV18
D: NA
size: few
J: TRBJ1-1
CDR3: CASSSGGGVNTEAFF
DNA: TGTGCCAGCTCCTCCGGGGGGGGAGTGAACACTGAAGCTTTCTTT

V: TRBV5-4
D: TRBD1
size: NA
J: TRBJ1-2
CDR3: CASSSTGGGGYGYTF
DNA: TGTGCCAGCAGCTCTACAGGGGGAGGGGGCTATGGCTACACCTTC

V: TRBV11-1
D: NA
size: NA
J: TRBJ1-1
CDR3: CASTANPGMNTEAFF
DNA: TGTGCCAGCACAGCAAATCCGGGGATGAACACTGAAGCTTTCTTT

V: TRBV9
D: NA
size: NA
J: TRBJ2-3
CDR3: CASSVLSSTDTQYF
DNA: TGTGCCAGCAGCGTACTGTCCAGCACAGATACGCAGTATTTT

V: TRBV7-9
D: NA
size: NA
J: TRBJ1-1
CDR3: CASAPRDDTEAFF
DNA: TGTGCCAGCGCCCCACGGGATGACACTGAAGCTTTCTTT

V: TRBV29-1
D: NA
size: NA
J: TRBJ2-1
CDR3: CSADWDTRREDEQFF
DNA: TGCAGCGCTGATTGGGACACTCGCCGGGAGGATGAGCAGTTCTTC

V: TRBV19
D: NA
size: NA
J: TRBJ1-2
CDR3: CASSSRGGDGYTF
DNA: TGTGCCAGTAGTTCCCGCGGGGGAGATGGCTACACCTTC

V: TRBV2
D: NA
size: NA
J: TRBJ1-2
CDR3: CASRTQRNYGYTF
DNA: TGTGCCAGCAGGACGCAGCGCAACTATGGCTACACCTTC

V: TRBV5-6
D: NA
size: few
J: TRBJ2-7
CDR3: CASSLVGGGGEQYF
DNA: TGTGCCAGCAGCTTGGTTGGTGGGGGCGGCGAGCAGTACTTC

V: TRBV15
D: NA
size: NA
J: TRBJ1-2
CDR3: CATSRAGGAYGYTF
DNA: TGTGCCACCAGCAGAGCGGGGGGCGCCTATGGCTACACCTTC

V: TRBV2
D: TRBD2
size: NA
J: TRBJ2-2
CDR3: CASSRLAGVNTGELFF
DNA: TGTGCCAGCAGCCGGCTAGCGGGAGTAAACACCGGGGAGCTGTTTTTT

V: TRBV29-1
D: NA
size: NA
J: TRBJ1-1
CDR3: CSVSQGNGANTEAFF
DNA: TGCAGCGTTAGCCAGGGAAACGGTGCGAACACTGAAGCTTTCTTT

V: TRBV12-5
D: TRBD1
size: NA
J: TRBJ1-2
CDR3: CASGPGTGGHGYTF
DNA: TGTGCTAGTGGACCCGGGACAGGGGGACATGGCTACACCTTC

V: TRBV3-1/TRBV3-2
D: TRBD1
size: NA
J: TRBJ2-3
CDR3: CASSQAGRQGANTDTQYF
DNA: TGTGCCAGCAGCCAGGCCGGTAGACAGGGGGCTAACACAGATACGCAGTATTTT

V: TRBV6-6
D: TRBD1
size: NA
J: TRBJ1-2
CDR3: CASSPGTGFYGYTF
DNA: TGTGCCAGCAGTCCCGGGACAGGGTTCTATGGCTACACCTTC

V: TRBV9
D: NA
size: NA
J: TRBJ2-3
CDR3: CASSASGLSTDTQYF
DNA: TGTGCCAGCAGCGCATCAGGTCTTAGCACAGATACGCAGTATTTT

V: TRBV27
D: TRBD1
size: NA
J: TRBJ2-5
CDR3: CASYLPGQQRGGLLETQYF
DNA: TGTGCCAGCTACTTACCGGGACAGCAAAGGGGTGGTCTGCTAGAGACCCAGTACTTC

V: TRBV19
D: NA
size: NA
J: TRBJ1-4
CDR3: CASIRNAGTHEKLFF
DNA: TGTGCCAGTATTAGAAATGCGGGGACTCATGAAAAACTGTTTTTT

V: TRBV14
D: TRBD1
size: NA
J: TRBJ2-2
CDR3: CASSQGQGNTGELFF
DNA: TGTGCCAGCAGCCAAGGACAGGGGAACACCGGGGAGCTGTTTTTT

V: TRBV5-1
D: TRBD1
size: NA
J: TRBJ1-2
CDR3: CASSKTGINYGYTF
DNA: TGCGCCAGCAGCAAGACAGGGATTAACTATGGCTACACCTTC

V: TRBV5-1
D: NA
size: NA
J: TRBJ1-6
CDR3: CASSLDVIGSGDSPLHF
DNA: TGCGCCAGCAGCTTGGATGTAATCGGGTCAGGGGATTCACCCCTCCACTTT

V: TRBV15
D: TRBD2
size: NA
J: TRBJ2-2
CDR3: CATSRATSGRGELFF
DNA: TGTGCCACCAGCAGAGCTACTAGCGGGAGGGGGGAGCTGTTTTTT

V: TRBV19
D: NA
size: NA
J: TRBJ2-5
CDR3: CASSIKGRGAETQYF
DNA: TGTGCCAGTAGTATTAAAGGCAGGGGGGCTGAGACCCAGTACTTC

V: TRBV19
D: TRBD1
size: NA
J: TRBJ2-1
CDR3: CASSALPGTGDEQFF
DNA: TGTGCCAGTAGTGCCCTACCCGGGACAGGGGACGAGCAGTTCTTC

V: TRBV18
D: NA
size: NA
J: TRBJ2-3
CDR3: CASSPTPSTDTQYF
DNA: TGTGCCAGCTCACCAACACCGAGCACAGATACGCAGTATTTT

V: TRBV19
D: TRBD2
size: few
J: TRBJ2-3
CDR3: CASSIVPGLVTDTQYF
DNA: TGTGCCAGTAGTATAGTCCCGGGACTAGTAACAGATACGCAGTATTTT

V: TRBV6-2/TRBV6-3
D: NA
size: NA
J: TRBJ2-2
CDR3: CASSLSSLRTGELFF
DNA: TGTGCCAGCAGTCTCTCTTCCCTCCGTACCGGGGAGCTGTTTTTT

V: TRBV5-1
D: TRBD2
size: NA
J: TRBJ2-3
CDR3: CASSSSGYSTDTQYF
DNA: TGCGCCAGCAGCAGTAGCGGGTACAGCACAGATACGCAGTATTTT

V: TRBV21-1
D: NA
size: NA
J: TRBJ1-1
CDR3: CASSITLGRENTEAFF
DNA: TGTGCCAGCAGCATAACCCTGGGGCGGGAGAACACTGAAGCTTTCTTT

V: TRBV6-2/TRBV6-3
D: TRBD1
size: NA
J: TRBJ2-1
CDR3: CASSKSGGYTNEQFF
DNA: TGTGCCAGCAGTAAATCAGGGGGTTACACCAATGAGCAGTTCTTC

V: TRBV19
D: TRBD1
size: few
J: TRBJ2-2
CDR3: CASQRGDRVTGELFF
DNA: TGTGCCAGCCAAAGAGGGGACAGGGTGACCGGGGAGCTGTTTTTT

V: TRBV2
D: NA
size: once
J: TRBJ2-5
CDR3: CASNSWARQETQYF
DNA: TGTGCCAGCAATTCGTGGGCCAGACAAGAGACCCAGTACTTC

V: TRBV5-1
D: TRBD1
size: NA
J: TRBJ1-2
CDR3: CASSDGLRDRDKSYGYTF
DNA: TGCGCCAGCAGCGACGGTTTAAGGGACAGGGATAAGAGCTATGGCTACACCTTC

V: TRBV9
D: TRBD1
size: few
J: TRBJ1-5
CDR3: CASSPGTGDQPQHF
DNA: TGTGCCAGCAGCCCCGGGACAGGGGATCAGCCCCAGCATTTT

V: TRBV28
D: TRBD2
size: NA
J: TRBJ2-4
CDR3: CASSLRVAGGPRAKNIQYF
DNA: TGTGCCAGCAGTTTACGGGTAGCGGGAGGGCCACGGGCCAAAAACATTCAGTACTTC

V: TRBV5-1
D: NA
size: NA
J: TRBJ1-2
CDR3: CASSAQGYPNYGYTF
DNA: TGCGCCAGCAGCGCACAGGGTTACCCTAACTATGGCTACACCTTC

V: TRBV9
D: TRBD1
size: NA
J: TRBJ1-5
CDR3: CASSPGQGIGQPQHF
DNA: TGTGCCAGCAGCCCTGGACAGGGGATAGGTCAGCCCCAGCATTTT

V: TRBV7-7
D: TRBD2
size: NA
J: TRBJ2-3
CDR3: CASSLRAGEGTDTQYF
DNA: TGTGCCAGCAGCTTACGGGCGGGGGAAGGTACAGATACGCAGTATTTT